This entry features one TCR beta chain sequence. Its antigen remains unknown. It was cDNA, reverse transcribed from extracted RNA, that served as the sequencing template. Using immunoSEQ multiplex PCR, the repertoire was profiled, and TCRdb retains in-frame clones only, with some absent. Of fewer than 250,000 clones in the sample, about 60% were seen once. V was pared by 4 bases and J by 5 bases, with 8 bases between. Germline assignment: CDR1 SNHLY and CDR2 FYNNEI. The CDR3 sequence is 12 residues long. This record comes from a study of CD8+ T cells in alopecia areata. Study-level results: Sharing of TCRs across patients appeared less clear than in mice, possibly for HLA-related reasons.

Sequences were derived from CD4+ T cells sorted from blood, sampled at week 0. The TCR originated in a human donor with alopecia areata. V gene TRBV2 combines with J gene TRBJ1-1; D remains unclear. Here the CDR3 DNA reads TGTGCCAGCAGTGGGGAGCGGACTGAAGCTTTCTTT. It is translated as CASSGERTEAFF.